Shown below are 20 T cell receptor beta chains from a single sample sequenced in a study of CD8+ T cells in alopecia areata. Reverse transcribed after extraction, RNA yielded cDNA as the sequencing template. Here immunoSEQ multiplex PCR was the method, and the copy in TCRdb shows in-frame clones only, minus some. The sample records tens of thousands of clones, approximately 61% being singletons. Specimen: CD8+ T cells sorted from blood, collected at week 0. These receptors all stem from a human donor with alopecia areata.

The chain employs TRBV29-1 and TRBJ2-1, with 9 bases matching TRBD1. Germline V gene sequence: CDR1 SQVTM, CDR2 ANQGSEA. V was pared by 1 base and J by 2 bases, with 0 bases of the junction left unmatched. The CDR3 extends over 14 amino acids. CDR3 sequence (DNA): TGCAGCGTTGAAGGGACAGGGGCCTACAATGAGCAGTTCTTC. Translated: CSVEGTGAYNEQFF.

This clone showed up just a few times. V is TRBV5-6 and J is TRBJ2-1, with 8 bases matching TRBD2. The J segment lost 8 bases and the V segment lost 0 bases, leaving 1 base of the junction unmatched. Germline V gene sequence: CDR1 SGHDT, CDR2 YYEEEE. This CDR3 is 13 amino acids long. The DNA of the CDR3 is TGTGCCAGCAGCTTGGCACTAGCGGATGAGCAGTTCTTC. It is translated as CASSLALADEQFF.

J is TRBJ2-5 and V is TRBV6-1, with TRBD2 matching 10 bases. CDR1 and CDR2 (germline): MNHNS, SASEGT. This CDR3 is built from 18 residues. V dropped 4 bases and J dropped 5; count of bases not matched to a gene: 16. Here the CDR3 reads CASSGILRTSGIPETQYF. CDR3 DNA: TGTGCCAGCAGTGGAATTTTGAGAACTAGCGGGATCCCGGAGACCCAGTACTTC.

DNA for the CDR3: TGTGCCAGCAGCTTAGTGGGAGAGGCAGAGACCCAGTACTTC. Its translation is CASSLVGEAETQYF. This chain connects TRBV11-1 to TRBJ2-5; D is possibly TRBD2 (5 bases). V was trimmed by 1 base and J by 4 bases, leaving 10 bases between them. The CDR3 spans 14 residues. Germline V gene lookup returns CDR1 SGHAT and CDR2 FQDESV (reference sequence).

J is TRBJ2-1 and V is TRBV9, with unresolved D. The length of the CDR3 is 17 residues. V shed 0 bases and J shed 5 bases, with 18 bases lying between them. Germline V gives CDR1 SGDLS, CDR2 YYNGEE. The CDR3 spells CASSVDPAVAPHNEQFF. The CDR3 nucleotides are TGTGCCAGCAGCGTAGACCCGGCGGTTGCTCCCCACAATGAGCAGTTCTTC.

V usage is TRBV14 and J usage is TRBJ2-5, with a possible D match to TRBD1 (6 bases). V was clipped by 2 bases and J by 5 bases, with 18 bases between them. The germline V gene encodes CDR1 SGHDN and CDR2 FVKESK. This CDR3 has 16 residues. The CDR3 coding sequence is TGTGCCAGCAGCCAAACAGGGCGACTACTCTGGGAGACCCAGTACTTC. Its protein is CASSQTGRLLWETQYF.

The chain joins TRBV4-3 to TRBJ2-3, with unresolved D. Germline V gives CDR1 LGHNA, CDR2 YSLEER. The germline V and J ends were trimmed by 3 bases and 3 bases, with 7 bases remaining between them. The CDR3 length is 13 residues. CDR3 in DNA: TGCGCCAGCAGCCACGGAGATACAGATACGCAGTATTTT. It translates to CASSHGDTDTQYF.

This sequence joins TRBV9 and TRBJ2-7; tentative D call: TRBD1 (6 bases). This CDR3 has 19 residues. Per the germline V gene, CDR1 is SGDLS and CDR2 is YYNGEE. The V end was cut by 0 bases, the J end by 3 bases, with 25 bases between. The CDR3 protein is CASSVATRWSQGKIYEQYF. For the CDR3, the DNA is TGTGCCAGCAGCGTAGCTACCCGGTGGAGTCAGGGGAAGATCTACGAGCAGTACTTC. Complete variable domain (other parts from reference TRBV9 and TRBJ2-7): DSGVTQTPKHLITATGQRVTLRCSPRSGDLSVYWYQQSLDQGLQFLIQYYNGEERAKGNILERFSAQQFPDLHSELNLSSLELGDSALYFCASSVATRWSQGKIYEQYFGPGTRLTVT.

This CDR3 reads CASSQDIGKINEQFF. In DNA, the CDR3 is TGCGCCAGCAGCCAAGATATAGGCAAAATCAATGAGCAGTTCTTC. The gene calls are TRBV4-3 and TRBJ2-1, with D unclear. The V end was cut by 0 bases, the J end by 6 bases, with 12 bases between. CDR1 LGHNA and CDR2 YSLEER come from the germline V gene. The CDR3 runs 15 residues.

The genes are TRBV27 and TRBJ2-7; the match to TRBD1 covers 10 bases. The CDR3 has 16 residues. V gave up 4 bases and J gave up 3 bases; unmatched junction bases: 9. Germline CDR1 reads MNHEY; CDR2 reads SMNVEV (reference sequence). The CDR3 is CASSYGQGVGSYEQYF. The CDR3 nucleotides read TGTGCCAGCAGTTACGGACAGGGGGTCGGGAGCTACGAGCAGTACTTC.

The chain has TRBV6-4 and TRBJ1-6; D unresolved. Trimming stripped 0 bases from V and 14 bases from J, with 11 bases between. The CDR3 runs to 13 residues. CDR1 and CDR2 (germline): MRHNA, SNTAGT. The CDR3 coding sequence is TGTGCCAGCAGTGACTCGCCGGGATGGGCCCTCCACTTT. Amino acid sequence: CASSDSPGWALHF.

The V call is TRBV28, the J call TRBJ1-5; no clear D gene. V was cut by 1 base and J by 6 bases, with 4 bases left in between. Germline CDR1 MDHEN, CDR2 SYDVKM. The CDR3 contains 12 residues. CDR3 DNA: TGTGCCAGCAGTTTATCCGGTCAGCCCCAGCATTTT. Its protein product is CASSLSGQPQHF.

This chain uses TRBV9 with TRBJ1-2; the match to TRBD1 covers 9 bases. Trimming took 5 bases from V and 8 from J; bases not matched to a gene: 7. The germline CDR1 and CDR2 sequences are SGDLS and YYNGEE. The CDR3 spans 13 residues. This CDR3 reads CASRVDRGGGYTF. The CDR3 DNA follows: TGTGCCAGCAGGGTGGACAGGGGCGGGGGCTACACCTTC.

The chain has TRBV30 and TRBJ2-7; possibly TRBD1 for D (5 bases). Trimming took off 1 base at V and 4 bases at J, with 5 bases between the two ends. The germline CDR1 and CDR2 sequences are GTSNPN and SVGIG (reference sequence). The CDR3 totals 11 residues. The CDR3 loop is CAWSAGYEQYF. The CDR3 coding sequence is TGTGCCTGGAGTGCAGGGTACGAGCAGTACTTC.

The CDR3 is CASSLSQLNTEAFF. DNA for the CDR3: TGTGCCAGCAGTTTATCGCAGTTGAACACTGAAGCTTTCTTT. The chain is built from TRBV27 and TRBJ1-1; D is unresolved. Germline CDR1 MNHEY, CDR2 SMNVEV (reference sequence). V lost 0 bases to trimming and J lost 0 bases, with 5 bases between them. The CDR3 extends over 14 amino acids.

This chain uses TRBV13 with TRBJ2-1; perhaps D is TRBD1 or TRBD2 (5 bases each). The CDR3 has 11 amino acids. V lost 3 bases and J lost 14, with 11 bases in between. Per the germline V gene, CDR1 is PRHDT and CDR2 is FYEKMQ (reference sequence). The CDR3 bases are TGTGCCAGCAGCTTGGGGACCCGGGAGTTCTTC. Translating it yields CASSLGTREFF.

CDR3: CSVTPGSTETQYF. The CDR3 region has the DNA TGCAGCGTTACCCCGGGGTCTACCGAGACCCAGTACTTC. This chain joins TRBV29-1 and TRBJ2-5; D possibly corresponds to TRBD2 (5 bases). Between the trimmed V and J ends, which lost 5 bases and 5 bases, there was a span of 15 bases. The CDR3 has 13 amino acids. Germline loops: CDR1 SQVTM, CDR2 ANQGSEA.

This rearrangement joins TRBV27 to TRBJ2-1; no firm D call. This CDR3 comprises 10 residues. Germline CDR1 and CDR2: MNHEY and SMNVEV (reference sequence). V lost 6 bases and J lost 7, with 4 bases in between. CDR3 sequence reads: CASRPNEQFF. The CDR3 nucleotides read TGTGCCAGCAGACCAAATGAGCAGTTCTTC.

CDR3 protein: CSVEDPGLNTGELFF. The CDR3 DNA follows: TGCAGCGTTGAAGATCCCGGGTTGAACACCGGGGAGCTGTTTTTT. The V call is TRBV29-1, the J call TRBJ2-2; no definite D call. The CDR3 length is 15 residues. Germline V gene lookup returns CDR1 SQVTM and CDR2 ANQGSEA. V was shortened by 0 bases and J by 1 base, with 9 bases between the two germline ends.

The chain combines TRBV29-1 with TRBJ1-1, with D maybe TRBD1 (5 bases). Germline V lookup: CDR1 SQVTM, CDR2 ANQGSEA. V dropped 0 bases and J dropped 6 bases, with 11 bases sitting between them. The CDR3 has 13 amino acids. Here the CDR3 reads CSVEDKGSAEAFF. The CDR3 DNA sequence: TGCAGCGTTGAAGATAAGGGGTCGGCTGAAGCTTTCTTT. The entire variable domain, with the rest obtained from reference TRBV29-1 and TRBJ1-1, is as follows: SAVISQKPSRDICQRGTSLTIQCQVDSQVTMMFWYRQQPGQSLTLIATANQGSEATYESGFVIDKFPISRPNLTFSTLTVSNMSPEDSSIYLCSVEDKGSAEAFFGQGTRLTVV.